Detailed here is one T cell receptor (beta chain). Its antigen is still unknown. No much larger clone is present one base from it, and per-base qualities are unavailable. Collaborating institutions collected whole blood in K2EDTA tubes following their own protocols. For TCRbeta analysis, collaborators shipped samples as frozen whole blood, isolated PBMCs, or DNA extracted from either of those sample types. Trimming costs V 2 bases and J 8 bases, and their ends lie 12 bases apart. For CDR1 and CDR2, the germline V gene lists MDHEN and SYDVKM. Taken from cysteine to phenylalanine, the CDR3 has 13 residues. The CDR3 DNA has 39 bases and is translated from base 1. The source of the sample is a study of blood T cell repertoires in COVID-19 (TCRdb year 2020). Some background on the complete study: Collaborator samples came from the United States, Italy and Spain and covered acute and convalescent phases of COVID-19. The material from the prospective study consisted of cDNA or gDNA derived from T cells, B-cell-depleted T cells, or PBMCs. The dataset comprised deeply sampled blood TCRbeta repertoires from subjects exposed to, actively infected with, or recovered from COVID-19. The repertoires were released in a freely available public database meant as a resource for research on the immune response to SARS-CoV-2. The samples were drawn from two sources: the first 160 participants of the ongoing ImmuneRACE study, and approximately 1,300 subjects contributed by 6 global collaborators. The sample metadata nearly always contained a de-identified subject ID, COVID-19 status, age in years and sex. Where available, HLA class I and class II types were obtained from metadata supplied by the sample provider rather than from assay-based typing.

The immunoSEQ Assay, a bias-controlled multiplex PCR, was used to amplify TCRbeta CDR3 regions from genomic DNA. Concerning the study's data processing: The number of nucleated cells in each sample was estimated by amplification of reference gene primers within the assay. Sequence reads were collapsed and filtered to measure the absolute abundance of every unique TCRbeta CDR3 rearrangement. Productive Simpson clonality was computed per sample as the square root of Simpson's diversity index over productive rearrangements. Imported from immuneACCESS, the table was reduced by TCRdb to in-frame sequences with V and J called. These copies leave out some clones; in studies compared against another copy, an unresolved V gene accounts for under half, and the cause of the remainder is not known. The DNA gave D and trimming, while V, J and clone size come from that table. The sample table contains around 40,000 clones; only one count was recorded for roughly 90% of them. 12% of the sample lies in the top ten.

The study at large found these results: How much clinical and demographic metadata was included differed by source and by participant, and the metadata was provided uncurated.

The rearrangement joined TRBV28 to TRBJ1-2; D gene: possibly TRBD1, on 6 matching bases. The specimen sequenced was peripheral blood. The clonotype comes from a human donor in a cohort sampled during active COVID-19. The encoded CDR3 is CASSLRPGAGYTF. The DNA reads TGTGCCAGCAGTTTAAGGCCAGGGGCCGGCTACACCTTC.